The 16 T cell receptor beta chains reported below all come from one sample, sequenced in a study of STAT3 mutations in large granular lymphocyte leukemia. Regarding the study as a whole: At least one immunodominant TCR beta clonotype appeared in every T-cell large granular lymphocyte leukemia patient.

Which antigens these TCRs recognize remains unknown. Assay: immunoSEQ multiplex PCR; the TCRdb copy retains only in-frame clones and omits some. The sample carries about 5,500 clones, roughly 94% recorded once. Sequences were obtained from peripheral blood mononuclear cells. These TCRs come from a man aged 55 to 69 with T-cell large granular lymphocyte leukemia. Some clones in this sample may be carry-over from other donors' samples.

The chain links TRBV18 to TRBJ1-2; 7 bases are a match to TRBD1. Germline values: CDR1 KGHSH, CDR2 LQKENI. The CDR3 loop spans 14 amino acids. With 8 bases clipped from V and 6 bases from J, the junction kept 12 bases outside the gene matches. CDR3 region: CASTPDRVHNGYTF. The CDR3 nucleotides read TGTGCCAGCACCCCAGACAGGGTACATAATGGCTACACCTTC.

The gene calls are TRBV9 and TRBJ2-2, with 10 bases identical to TRBD2. The J segment lost 5 bases and the V segment lost 0 bases, leaving 7 bases of the junction unmatched. Germline CDR1 and CDR2: SGDLS and YYNGEE. The length of the CDR3 is 17 residues. CDR3 region: CASSVELAGVDTGELFF. The CDR3 DNA follows: TGTGCCAGCAGCGTAGAGCTAGCGGGAGTTGATACCGGGGAGCTGTTTTTT.

As DNA, the CDR3 is TGTGCCAGCAGCCCAGGACAGGGCCGGGAGCAGTACTTC. Translating gives CASSPGQGREQYF. This chain links TRBV7-3 with TRBJ2-7; 8 positions match TRBD1. This CDR3 contains 13 residues. Germline CDR1 reads SGHTA; CDR2 reads FQGTGA. J gave up 7 bases and V 5 bases, and 7 bases lay outside the gene matches.

J is TRBJ1-5 and V is TRBV15; the D is unclear. The CDR3 is 15 residues long. Between the trimmed V and J ends, which lost 4 bases and 0 bases, there was a span of 10 bases. The germline V gene encodes CDR1 LNHNV and CDR2 YYDKDF (reference sequence). The CDR3 bases are TGTGCCACCAGCATGGAGCAGGATAGCAATCAGCCCCAGCATTTT. It encodes CATSMEQDSNQPQHF.

V usage is TRBV7-8 and J usage is TRBJ2-7; no clear D gene. CDR3 size: 15 residues. The germline V and J ends were trimmed by 2 bases and 0 bases, with 11 bases remaining between them. CDR1 is SGHVS, CDR2 FQNEAQ, per germline. CDR3 DNA sequence: TGTGCCAGCAGCTTATCCAGAGTCAGCTCCTACGAGCAGTACTTC. Translated, it gives CASSLSRVSSYEQYF.

This chain uses TRBV6-5 with TRBJ2-1; D is ambiguous. V lost 0 bases to trimming and J lost 6 bases, with 6 bases between them. This CDR3 spans 13 amino acids. Germline assignment: CDR1 MNHEY and CDR2 SVGAGI. The CDR3: CASSYSWSNEQFF. CDR3 bases: TGTGCCAGCAGTTACTCTTGGAGCAATGAGCAGTTCTTC.

The chain couples TRBV7-8 to TRBJ2-3, with TRBD2 matching over 7 bases. Trimming at V came to 2 bases and at J to 1 base, leaving 6 bases not matched to a gene. The length of the CDR3 is 16 residues. CDR1 is SGHVS, CDR2 FQNEAQ, per germline. In nucleotides, the CDR3 is TGTGCCAGCAGCTTACTGGGCGGGAGCCGCACAGATACGCAGTATTTT. Its translation is CASSLLGGSRTDTQYF.

The chain couples TRBV6-1 to TRBJ2-7, with TRBD1 identical over 9 bases. The CDR3 consists of 14 residues. The germline V gene encodes CDR1 MNHNS and CDR2 SASEGT. The V and J ends lost 3 bases and 6 bases, in that order; junction bases with no gene match: 6. The CDR3, as DNA: TGTGCCAGCAGTGAGGCGGGACAGGGTGCCGAGCAGTACTTC. Protein sequence: CASSEAGQGAEQYF.

The gene calls are TRBV10-3 and TRBJ2-7; 11 bases fit TRBD2. There are 16 residues in the CDR3. The germline V gene has CDR1 ENHRY and CDR2 SYGVKD. J lost 2 bases, V lost 10 bases, and 13 bases had no gene match. Here the CDR3 reads CATNRGTSGIPYEQYF. The CDR3 nucleotides are TGTGCCACCAATCGAGGGACTAGCGGCATTCCCTACGAGCAGTACTTC.

V gene TRBV9 combines with J gene TRBJ2-7; D assignment may be TRBD1 or TRBD2 (6 bases each). CDR1 is SGDLS and CDR2 is YYNGEE in the germline V gene. The CDR3 sequence is 16 residues long. The germline V and J ends were trimmed by 0 bases and 2 bases, with 15 bases remaining between them. CDR3 nucleotides: TGTGCCAGCAGCGTAGAGGGGGGAGGCGGTGCCTACGAGCAGTACTTC. Amino acids: CASSVEGGGGAYEQYF.

This sequence joins TRBV5-1 and TRBJ2-1, with 10 bases lining up with TRBD2. This CDR3 comprises 16 residues. V lost 4 bases and J lost 6; bases outside the gene matches: 10. Germline loops: CDR1 SGHRS, CDR2 YFSETQ. DNA of the CDR3: TGCGCCAGCAGCATCCCGACTAGCGGGTATGGCAATGAGCAGTTCTTC. Amino acids: CASSIPTSGYGNEQFF.

The chain employs TRBV18 and TRBJ1-2, with 7 bases matching TRBD1. The CDR3 has 13 residues. J was trimmed by 5 bases and V by 4 bases; bases with no gene match: 4. Germline CDR1 is KGHSH and CDR2 is LQKENI. Here the CDR3 DNA reads TGTGCCAGCTCACAGGGGGCCCCTTATGGCTACACCTTC. It codes for CASSQGAPYGYTF.

This chain uses TRBV12-5 with TRBJ2-1; 7 bases map to TRBD2. Germline trimming cut 5 bases from V and 0 bases from J; bases unmatched to any gene: 1. The CDR3 is 14 residues long. Germline CDR1 is LGHNT and CDR2 is FRNRAP. The CDR3 nucleotides are TGTGCTAGTGGTGGACTAGGCTCCTACAATGAGCAGTTCTTC. The encoded protein is CASGGLGSYNEQFF. Full variable domain (rest looked up from reference TRBV12-5 and TRBJ2-1): DARVTQTPRHKVTEMGQEVTMRCQPILGHNTVFWYRQTMMQGLELLAYFRNRAPLDDSGMPKDRFSAEMPDATLATLKIQPSEPRDSAVYFCASGGLGSYNEQFFGPGTRLTVL.

The CDR3: CAWRSRDSYYGYTF. The CDR3 DNA sequence: TGTGCCTGGAGAAGTAGGGACAGTTACTATGGCTACACCTTC. This sequence joins TRBV30 and TRBJ1-2, with TRBD1 matching 7 bases. Germline V gene sequence: CDR1 GTSNPN, CDR2 SVGIG (reference sequence). This CDR3 has 14 residues. V shed 3 bases, J shed 3 bases, and the junction held 7 bases outside the gene matches. Complete variable domain (other parts from reference TRBV30 and TRBJ1-2): SQTIHQWPATLVQPVGSPLSLECTVEGTSNPNLYWYRQAAGRGLQLLFYSVGIGQISSEVPQNLSASRPQDRQFILSSKKLLLSDSGFYLCAWRSRDSYYGYTFGSGTRLTVV.

The DNA of the CDR3 is TGTGCCAGCAGCCAGATTATACCCGGATACCCAGAGACCCAGTACTTC. This sequence encodes CASSQIIPGYPETQYF. This chain links TRBV14 with TRBJ2-5; D not resolved. Germline V gene lookup returns CDR1 SGHDN and CDR2 FVKESK. The CDR3 length is 16 residues. V lost 3 bases to trimming and J lost 4 bases, with 18 bases between them.

The CDR3: CASSERTSGRVSLYEQYF. CDR3 nucleotides: TGTGCCAGTAGTGAACGGACTAGCGGGAGGGTTTCCCTCTACGAGCAGTACTTC. The chain employs TRBV19 and TRBJ2-7, with 15 bases identical to TRBD2. With 5 bases clipped from V and 3 bases from J, the junction kept 11 bases outside the gene matches. Looked up from germline, CDR1 is LNHDA and CDR2 is SQIVND (reference sequence). CDR3 length equals 18 residues.